The 8 T cell receptor beta chains below all came from one sample that was sequenced in a study of TIL therapy for anti-PD-1-resistant metastatic lung cancer (dated by TCRdb to about 2021). TCR beta CDR3 regions were amplified from genomic DNA with the immunoSEQ v3 hsTCRB kit using bias-controlled multiplex PCR. TCRdb retrieved this table from immuneACCESS and kept in-frame rearrangements only. Not all clones are present; in checked studies, unresolved V genes account for under half, and no reason is known for the remainder. Across this sample there are around 100,000 clones, with approximately 65% seen only once. The ten biggest clones cover roughly 9.7% of the sample. The intended sense of this specimen's time point label: pre-treatment sample, taken before nivolumab and TIL therapy. The baseline tumor samples were excised metastases, mostly pleural nodules or supraclavicular lymph nodes, taken from the same resection that was used to grow TIL.

The specimen comprised tumor tissue, sampled at baseline. The source of these receptors is a person aged 25-79 years with non-small cell lung cancer.

The V and J genes are TRBV23-1 and TRBJ2-1; 9 bases align to TRBD2. TRBV23-1 is given ORF status, its function remaining uncertain. Germline trimming cut 3 bases from V and 5 bases from J; bases unmatched to any gene: 8. CDR3 length equals 16 residues. The CDR3 sequence is CASSQILAGRNNEQFF. DNA for the CDR3: TGCGCCAGCAGTCAGATTCTAGCGGGGCGAAACAATGAGCAGTTCTTC.

V gene TRBV15 combines with J gene TRBJ1-4; 10 bases map to TRBD1. J gave up 4 bases and V 2 bases, and 4 bases lay outside the gene matches. Germline values: CDR1 LNHNV, CDR2 YYDKDF (reference sequence). The CDR3 covers 16 residues. The CDR3 protein is CATSRRQGAYNEKLFF. The CDR3 DNA follows: TGTGCCACCAGCAGAAGACAGGGGGCTTATAATGAAAAACTGTTTTTT.

CDR3 DNA: TGTGCCAGCACCGTCAACCCCGGGCCTTGGGGCTACACCTTC. Protein product: CASTVNPGPWGYTF. V is TRBV6-5 and J is TRBJ1-2; unclear D gene. Germline CDR1 MNHEY, CDR2 SVGAGI. Trimming shortened V by 7 bases and J by 8 bases, and 20 bases separated the two germline ends. The CDR3 has 14 residues.

The chain is built from TRBV4-3 and TRBJ1-4; no reliable D call. V was cut by 0 bases and J by 11 bases, with 10 bases left in between. Germline loops: CDR1 LGHNA, CDR2 YSLEER. The CDR3 has 13 residues. CDR3 sequence (DNA): TGCGCCAGCAGCCAAGAATGGACGGCGAAACTGTTTTTT. Translation gives CASSQEWTAKLFF.

V and J are TRBV24-1 and TRBJ1-5, with 10 bases aligning to TRBD1. CDR3 length: 13 residues. CDR1 KGHDR and CDR2 SFDVKD come from the germline V gene. The junction had 3 bases not matched to a gene; V was cut back by 8 bases and J by 6 bases. This CDR3 is CATKGQGPQPQHF. CDR3 sequence (DNA): TGTGCCACCAAGGGACAGGGGCCTCAGCCCCAGCATTTT.

This clone was counted only a few times. The rearrangement links TRBV5-4 to TRBJ2-5, with TRBD2 as a possible D gene (5 bases). Per the germline V gene, CDR1 is SGHNT and CDR2 is YYREEE (reference sequence). The CDR3 is 14 residues long. V lost 0 bases and J 5 bases, leaving 11 bases between the germline ends. CDR3: CASSLAGSGETQYF. The CDR3, as DNA: TGTGCCAGCAGCTTGGCGGGATCCGGTGAGACCCAGTACTTC.

This clone was found a few times. The chain uses TRBV19 and TRBJ1-2, with 8 bases fitting TRBD1. CDR1 LNHDA and CDR2 SQIVND come from the germline V gene (reference sequence). The ends lost 7 bases at V and 4 bases at J; junction bases unmatched: 8. The CDR3 consists of 14 residues. CDR3 residues: CASILTGESYGYTF. The CDR3 DNA follows: TGTGCCAGTATTTTGACAGGGGAATCCTATGGCTACACCTTC.

The V call is TRBV5-7, the J call TRBJ1-2; 7 bases line up with TRBD1. TRBV5-7 is recorded as an ORF, its role being uncertain. The length of the CDR3 is 15 residues. V was pared by 4 bases and J by 1 base, with 7 bases of the junction left unmatched. The chain's CDR3 is CASSGQALINYGYTF. The CDR3 region has the DNA TGTGCCAGCAGCGGACAGGCCTTAATTAACTATGGCTACACCTTC.